The 10 T cell receptor beta chains in this list originate from one sample, sequenced in a study of blood T cell repertoires in COVID-19. The repertoire was sequenced with immunoSEQ multiplex PCR; TCRdb's copy has only in-frame clones and lacks some. The repertoire holds about 160,000 clones, with 92% as singletons. What was sequenced was peripheral blood. The source is a man younger than 45 with COVID-19, enrolled during active disease.

The chain employs TRBV18 and TRBJ2-1; D ambiguous. CDR3 size: 16 residues. V was trimmed by 0 bases and J by 5 bases, leaving 14 bases between them. CDR1 and CDR2 (germline): KGHSH, LQKENI. This CDR3 reads CASSPPNTAKNNEQFF. In DNA form, the CDR3 reads TGTGCCAGCTCACCACCGAATACAGCAAAAAACAATGAGCAGTTCTTC. Looking up the rest from reference TRBV18 and TRBJ2-1 gives the full variable domain: NAGVMQNPRHLVRRRGQEARLRCSPMKGHSHVYWYRQLPEEGLKFMVYLQKENIIDESGMPKERFSAEFPKEGPSILRIQQVVRGDSAAYFCASSPPNTAKNNEQFFGPGTRLTVL.

The chain is built from TRBV9 and TRBJ1-1; perhaps TRBD1 as D (6 bases). The CDR3 runs 13 residues. Per the germline V gene, CDR1 is SGDLS and CDR2 is YYNGEE. The V and J ends lost 4 bases and 7 bases respectively, with 14 bases between them. The CDR3 nucleotides read TGTGCCAGCAGCCGTGACGGACAGTATGAAGCTTTCTTT. Translated: CASSRDGQYEAFF.

The V call is TRBV19, the J call TRBJ1-2; 7 bases are shared with TRBD1. J gave up 4 bases and V 9 bases, and 17 bases lay outside the gene matches. The germline V gene encodes CDR1 LNHDA and CDR2 SQIVND (reference sequence). This CDR3 spans 16 amino acids. As DNA, the CDR3 is TGTGCCAGCACGAGTATAGATAGCAGGGGGGCCTATGGCTACACCTTC. Protein: CASTSIDSRGAYGYTF. Full variable domain (outside the CDR3, taken from reference TRBV19 and TRBJ1-2): DGGITQSPKYLFRKEGQNVTLSCEQNLNHDAMYWYRQDPGQGLRLIYYSQIVNDFQKGDIAEGYSVSREKKESFPLTVTSAQKNPTAFYLCASTSIDSRGAYGYTFGSGTRLTVV.

V gene TRBV9 combines with J gene TRBJ1-3, with unresolved D. CDR1 SGDLS and CDR2 YYNGEE come from the germline V gene. The V and J ends lost 4 bases and 0 bases respectively, with 14 bases between them. The CDR3 contains 16 residues. The CDR3 loop reads CASSLDTARSGNTIYF. The CDR3 nucleotides are TGTGCCAGCAGCCTTGACACGGCCCGCTCTGGAAACACCATATATTTT.

The chain joins TRBV10-3 to TRBJ1-2; D is unresolved. The V gene lost 2 bases and the J gene lost 10 bases, with 20 bases spanning the gap. Germline CDR1 is ENHRY and CDR2 is SYGVKD. The CDR3 loop spans 15 amino acids. The CDR3 DNA follows: TGTGCCATCAGTGAGACCCCCTATAACGGCGGGGACTACACCTTC. The encoded protein is CAISETPYNGGDYTF.

The chain is built from TRBV24-1 and TRBJ2-2; 7 bases are shared with TRBD1. J gave up 4 bases and V 6 bases, and 7 bases lay outside the gene matches. CDR1 is KGHDR, CDR2 SFDVKD, per germline. This CDR3 comprises 15 residues. For the CDR3, the DNA is TGTGCCACCAGTCCTGACAGGGTCTTCACCGGGGAGCTGTTTTTT. Amino acid sequence: CATSPDRVFTGELFF.

This clone showed up just once. This chain joins TRBV2 and TRBJ1-5, with 7 bases identical to TRBD1. Germline CDR1 reads SNHLY; CDR2 reads FYNNEI. Trimming took 7 bases from V and 3 from J; bases not matched to a gene: 3. CDR3 length: 13 amino acids. The CDR3 DNA sequence: TGTGCCAGCAAAGACAGGGTCAATCAGCCCCAGCATTTT. This sequence encodes CASKDRVNQPQHF.

A single count supports this clone. The chain joins TRBV7-2 to TRBJ1-2; 7 bases are a match to TRBD1. The CDR3 spans 14 residues. Looked up from germline, CDR1 is SGHTA and CDR2 is FQGNSA. J was trimmed by 7 bases and V by 1 base; bases with no gene match: 6. CDR3 nucleotide sequence: TGTGCCAGCAGCTTAGGCCAGGGGGGCTTTGGCTACACCTTC. Residues: CASSLGQGGFGYTF.

The chain couples TRBV7-2 to TRBJ2-7; D may be TRBD2 (7 bases). The germline V and J ends were trimmed by 1 base and 7 bases, with 14 bases remaining between them. This CDR3 spans 14 amino acids. The germline gives CDR1 SGHTA, CDR2 FQGNSA. DNA of the CDR3: TGTGCCAGCAGCTTAGGGGGGGGGCCATCGGAGCAGTACTTC. Encoded protein: CASSLGGGPSEQYF.

The V gene is TRBV28, the J gene TRBJ1-6; 8 nucleotides line up with TRBD1. CDR3 length: 16 residues. V dropped 4 bases and J dropped 3; count of bases not matched to a gene: 5. CDR1 is MDHEN and CDR2 is SYDVKM in the germline V gene. CDR3 residues: CASSSGQGIYNSPLHF. CDR3 in DNA: TGTGCCAGCAGTTCAGGACAGGGAATCTATAATTCACCCCTCCACTTT.